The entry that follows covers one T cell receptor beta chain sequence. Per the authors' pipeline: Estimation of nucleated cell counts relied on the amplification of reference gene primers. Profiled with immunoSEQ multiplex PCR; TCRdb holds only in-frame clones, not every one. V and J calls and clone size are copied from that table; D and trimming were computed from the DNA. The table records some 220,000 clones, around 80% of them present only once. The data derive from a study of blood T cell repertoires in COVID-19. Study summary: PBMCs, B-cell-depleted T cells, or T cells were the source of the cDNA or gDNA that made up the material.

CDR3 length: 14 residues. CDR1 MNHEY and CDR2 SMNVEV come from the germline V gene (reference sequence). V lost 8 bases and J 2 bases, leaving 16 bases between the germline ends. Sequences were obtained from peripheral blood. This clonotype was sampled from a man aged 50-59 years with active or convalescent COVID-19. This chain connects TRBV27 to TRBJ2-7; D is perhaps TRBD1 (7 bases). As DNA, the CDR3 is TGTGCCAGCGGACTACCGGGACAGCCCTACGAGCAGTACTTC. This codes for CASGLPGQPYEQYF.